Each of the 32 T cell receptor beta chains below was sequenced from the same sample in a study of blood T cell repertoires in COVID-19. Using immunoSEQ multiplex PCR, the repertoire was profiled, and TCRdb retains in-frame clones only, with some absent. The sample has 390,000 or so clones, around 87% seen once. The sample consisted of peripheral blood. These receptors were obtained from a woman aged 25 to 45 with COVID-19, enrolled during active disease.

This clone came up a few times. The rearrangement uses TRBV7-2 and TRBJ2-1, with 7 bases fitting TRBD1. The ends lost 5 bases at V and 3 bases at J; junction bases unmatched: 7. The germline V gene encodes CDR1 SGHTA and CDR2 FQGNSA. CDR3 length equals 15 residues. In nucleotides, the CDR3 is TGTGCCAGCAGCGCCCGGGACAGATTCTACAATGAGCAGTTCTTC. It translates to CASSARDRFYNEQFF.

The V and J genes are TRBV18 and TRBJ1-4, with 7 nucleotides matching TRBD1. CDR3 length equals 15 residues. V lost 0 bases to trimming and J lost 8 bases; unmatched junction nucleotides: 6. CDR1 and CDR2 (germline): KGHSH, LQKENI. The CDR3 DNA follows: TGTGCCAGCTCACCACCGACGACAGGGATGGAAAAACTGTTTTTT. Translating it yields CASSPPTTGMEKLFF.

This chain's CDR3 is CASSVDTSGSLQDTQYF. As DNA, the CDR3 is TGTGCCAGCAGCGTAGATACTAGCGGGAGTCTACAAGATACGCAGTATTTT. The chain links TRBV9 to TRBJ2-3; 11 positions match TRBD2. Germline-derived CDR1 and CDR2 are SGDLS and YYNGEE. This CDR3 is 17 amino acids long. The ends lost 0 bases at V and 5 bases at J; junction bases unmatched: 8.

This clone was found once. The chain has TRBV5-1 and TRBJ1-1; 9 bases agree with TRBD1. Trimming cost V 3 bases and J 12 bases; bases outside gene matches: 3. CDR3 length: 11 amino acids. The germline V gene has CDR1 SGHRS and CDR2 YFSETQ. The CDR3 here is CASSSGTGTFF. Written as DNA, the CDR3 is TGCGCCAGCAGCTCCGGGACAGGGACTTTCTTT. The full variable domain, its missing parts supplied by reference TRBV5-1 and TRBJ1-1, is KAGVTQTPRYLIKTRGQQVTLSCSPISGHRSVSWYQQTPGQGLQFLFEYFSETQRNKGNFPGRFSGRQFSNSRSEMNVSTLELGDSALYLCASSSGTGTFFGQGTRLTVV.

This clone was observed a handful of times. V is TRBV7-2 and J is TRBJ1-6; D gene unclear. Germline V CDR1 and CDR2: SGHTA, FQGNSA. The CDR3 runs 15 residues. Trimming took 5 bases from V and 4 from J, leaving 12 bases between them. The CDR3 is CASSRGLGYNSPLHF. The CDR3 coding sequence is TGTGCCAGCAGCCGCGGGTTAGGGTATAATTCACCCCTCCACTTT.

The V call is TRBV24-1, the J call TRBJ1-1, with a weak D call TRBD1 (5 bases). This CDR3 comprises 15 residues. CDR1 and CDR2 (germline): KGHDR, SFDVKD. The ends were cut back, 0 bases at V and 4 bases at J, with 11 bases in the middle. The CDR3 protein is CATSDLPRGGTEAFF. The CDR3 bases are TGTGCCACCAGTGATTTGCCAAGGGGTGGCACTGAAGCTTTCTTT.

The gene calls are TRBV19 and TRBJ1-2; perhaps TRBD1 as D (5 bases). Deletions cut 4 bases from V and 5 bases from J, with 14 bases between. The germline CDR1 and CDR2 sequences are LNHDA and SQIVND (reference sequence). This CDR3 region has 14 residues. CDR3 amino acids: CASSTATGVYGYTF. CDR3 coding DNA: TGTGCCAGTAGTACGGCTACAGGTGTTTATGGCTACACCTTC.

V gene TRBV29-1 combines with J gene TRBJ1-1; D unresolved. The CDR3 runs to 12 residues. CDR1 and CDR2 from the germline V gene are SQVTM and ANQGSEA. Trimming took off 4 bases at V and 7 bases at J, with 13 bases between the two ends. Here the CDR3 reads CSVAKSGLEAFF. The CDR3 nucleotides read TGCAGCGTTGCGAAGTCAGGCCTTGAAGCTTTCTTT.

The chain joins TRBV10-1 to TRBJ1-1, with TRBD1 matching 8 bases. Germline CDR1 is WNHNN and CDR2 is SYGVQD (reference sequence). The V and J ends lost 3 bases and 5 bases, in that order; junction bases with no gene match: 8. The CDR3 consists of 15 residues. The CDR3 reads CASSDPTGGKTEAFF. In nucleotides, the CDR3 is TGCGCCAGCAGTGACCCAACAGGGGGGAAGACTGAAGCTTTCTTT.

The chain is built from TRBV9 and TRBJ1-5; TRBD1 agrees at 9 bases. This CDR3 region has 15 residues. With V trimmed by 3 bases and J by 3 bases, 4 bases remained unmatched. Germline V CDR1 and CDR2: SGDLS, YYNGEE. The CDR3 nucleotides are TGTGCCAGCAGCGGGGGGACAGGGTTCAATCAGCCCCAGCATTTT. Translated, it gives CASSGGTGFNQPQHF.

The chain recombines TRBV5-1 with TRBJ1-1, with 8 bases lining up with TRBD1. Germline V lookup: CDR1 SGHRS, CDR2 YFSETQ. The CDR3 runs to 15 residues. The junction had 14 bases not matched to a gene; V was cut back by 6 bases and J by 7 bases. Here the CDR3 DNA reads TGCGCCAGCAACTCCGGACAGGGCGGACGGGGTGAAGCTTTCTTT. Translating gives CASNSGQGGRGEAFF.

This clone was counted only a few times. V is TRBV29-1 and J is TRBJ2-7, with D tentatively TRBD2 (7 bases). This CDR3 comprises 13 residues. Germline CDR1 and CDR2: SQVTM and ANQGSEA. Between the trimmed V and J ends, which lost 7 bases and 3 bases, there was a span of 16 bases. CDR3 coding DNA: TGCAGCGCCTGGGGAGGGGGAGTCTACGAGCAGTACTTC. Translating gives CSAWGGGVYEQYF.

The chain links TRBV5-5 to TRBJ2-3, with D unclear. Per the germline V gene, CDR1 is SGHKS and CDR2 is YYEKEE (reference sequence). CDR3 length: 12 amino acids. V shed 4 bases and J shed 8 bases, with 11 bases lying between them. CDR3 amino acids: CASSPPGGTQYF. The DNA of the CDR3 is TGTGCCAGCAGCCCCCCTGGCGGTACGCAGTATTTT.

This clone showed up just once. The chain joins TRBV3-1 (or the pseudogene TRBV3-2) to TRBJ2-1, with TRBD2 identical over 9 bases. From germline, CDR1 is LGHDT and CDR2 YNNKEL (reference sequence). The CDR3 totals 15 residues. V gave up 1 base and J gave up 6 bases; unmatched junction bases: 4. The CDR3 reads CASSQGLADANEQFF. CDR3 in DNA: TGTGCCAGCAGCCAAGGACTAGCGGACGCCAATGAGCAGTTCTTC.

V is TRBV29-1 and J is TRBJ2-3, with a tentative D call TRBD2 (5 bases). CDR3 length equals 13 residues. Germline assignment: CDR1 SQVTM and CDR2 ANQGSEA. The V end lost 4 bases, the J end lost 4 bases, and 12 bases lay between the germline ends. The CDR3 spells CSVARELADTQYF. CDR3 DNA sequence: TGCAGCGTTGCACGGGAACTTGCAGATACGCAGTATTTT.

The gene calls are TRBV9 and TRBJ2-5, with 13 bases identical to TRBD2. The J segment lost 2 bases and the V segment lost 4 bases, leaving 5 bases of the junction unmatched. The germline CDR1 and CDR2 sequences are SGDLS and YYNGEE. This CDR3 contains 16 residues. CDR3 protein: CASSLGTSGVQETQYF. DNA for the CDR3: TGTGCCAGCAGCCTTGGGACTAGCGGGGTACAAGAGACCCAGTACTTC.

The rearrangement links TRBV12-3 or TRBV12-4 to TRBJ2-1; possibly TRBD2 for D (5 bases). This CDR3 is 12 amino acids long. Trimming took 6 bases from V and 5 from J, leaving 8 bases between them. CDR3 bases: TGTGCCAGCAGACGAGGGCACAATGAGCAGTTCTTC. It encodes CASRRGHNEQFF.

This chain links TRBV3-1 (or the pseudogene TRBV3-2) with TRBJ1-6; D ambiguous. Germline V CDR1 and CDR2: LGHDT, YNNKEL (reference sequence). The V and J ends lost 4 bases and 8 bases respectively, with 9 bases between them. The CDR3 covers 13 residues. The CDR3 sequence is CASSPLRDSPLHF. The CDR3 DNA is TGTGCCAGCAGCCCTCTTCGAGATTCACCCCTCCACTTT.

The rearrangement links TRBV30 to TRBJ2-1; weak D call: TRBD1 (5 bases). There are 16 residues in the CDR3. V was cut by 4 bases and J by 6 bases, with 22 bases left in between. Germline CDR1 and CDR2: GTSNPN and SVGIG (reference sequence). In nucleotides, the CDR3 is TGTGCCTGGAACCTTATCGACAGCCTTGCCCTCAATGAGCAGTTCTTC. This gives the protein CAWNLIDSLALNEQFF. Variable domain in full (rest from reference TRBV30 and TRBJ2-1): SQTIHQWPATLVQPVGSPLSLECTVEGTSNPNLYWYRQAAGRGLQLLFYSVGIGQISSEVPQNLSASRPQDRQFILSSKKLLLSDSGFYLCAWNLIDSLALNEQFFGPGTRLTVL.

This sequence joins TRBV5-1 and TRBJ2-4, with D unresolved. The germline V and J ends were trimmed by 2 bases and 1 base, with 16 bases remaining between them. The CDR3 runs 17 residues. Germline loops: CDR1 SGHRS, CDR2 YFSETQ. The CDR3 coding sequence is TGCGCCAGCAGCTTTTCCCCTTTAAATATCGCCAAAAACATTCAGTACTTC. The encoded protein is CASSFSPLNIAKNIQYF.

The chain has TRBV9 and TRBJ2-1; D gene ambiguous. Germline lookup yields CDR1 SGDLS and CDR2 YYNGEE. The CDR3 has 12 residues. V lost 6 bases to trimming and J lost 5 bases, with 9 bases between them. The CDR3 spells CASNSLNNEQFF. The CDR3, as DNA: TGTGCCAGCAATTCCCTTAACAATGAGCAGTTCTTC.

The rearrangement links TRBV24-1 to TRBJ2-1; 11 bases line up with TRBD2. V trimming: 2 bases; J trimming: 7 bases; junction bases outside the gene matches: 6. The CDR3 has 16 residues. The germline V gene encodes CDR1 KGHDR and CDR2 SFDVKD. The CDR3 sequence: CATSDSGLAASNEQFF. CDR3 DNA sequence: TGTGCCACCAGTGATTCGGGACTAGCGGCCTCTAATGAGCAGTTCTTC.

The chain links TRBV11-3 to TRBJ2-2, with D perhaps matching TRBD1 (6 bases). The V gene lost 1 base and the J gene lost 4 bases, with 7 bases spanning the gap. The CDR3 has 14 amino acids. Germline loops: CDR1 SGHNT, CDR2 YENEEA. The DNA of the CDR3 is TGTGCCAGCAGCTTAGGGACAGTCACCGGGGAGCTGTTTTTT. As protein: CASSLGTVTGELFF.

The chain links TRBV4-1 to TRBJ1-4, with 8 positions matching TRBD1. The ends lost 4 bases at V and 5 bases at J; junction bases unmatched: 9. In germline, CDR1 is MGHRA, CDR2 YSYEKL. CDR3 length: 16 amino acids. The CDR3: CASSPYTGGSNEKLFF. Written as DNA, the CDR3 is TGCGCCAGCAGCCCCTATACAGGGGGGTCCAATGAAAAACTGTTTTTT.

The V and J genes are TRBV28 and TRBJ1-2; 9 bases line up with TRBD1. The CDR3 covers 15 residues. J was trimmed by 6 bases and V by 1 base; bases with no gene match: 6. Per germline, CDR1 MDHEN and CDR2 SYDVKM. This chain's CDR3 is CASSLSGRQGDGYTF. For the CDR3, the DNA is TGTGCCAGCAGTTTATCCGGGAGACAGGGGGATGGCTACACCTTC.

The genes are TRBV6-5 and TRBJ2-4; maybe TRBD1 (5 bases). This CDR3 contains 13 residues. CDR1 MNHEY and CDR2 SVGAGI come from the germline V gene. V lost 11 bases to trimming and J lost 7 bases, with 18 bases between them. CDR3 loop: CAPKAGLENIQYF. The CDR3 DNA follows: TGTGCCCCCAAGGCAGGGTTGGAGAACATTCAGTACTTC.

The chain joins TRBV19 to TRBJ2-2; D may be TRBD1 (6 bases). Between the trimmed V and J ends, which lost 3 bases and 5 bases, there was a span of 13 bases. Germline lookup yields CDR1 LNHDA and CDR2 SQIVND (reference sequence). The CDR3 covers 15 residues. CDR3 amino acids: CASSISGVVTGELFF. In nucleotides, the CDR3 is TGTGCCAGTAGTATTTCAGGGGTAGTTACCGGGGAGCTGTTTTTT.

The genes are TRBV18 and TRBJ2-4; tentative D call: TRBD1 (6 bases). Trimming cost V 3 bases and J 0 bases, with 12 bases left between them. This CDR3 comprises 16 residues. Looked up from germline, CDR1 is KGHSH and CDR2 is LQKENI. In nucleotides, the CDR3 is TGTGCCAGCTCACCGTGGACAGCCCTAGCCAAAAACATTCAGTACTTC. It codes for CASSPWTALAKNIQYF.

In DNA form, the CDR3 reads TGTGCCTGGACTAATAACAGGGGAAGTAGCTACGAGCAGTACTTC. Translated, it gives CAWTNNRGSSYEQYF. V and J are TRBV30 and TRBJ2-7; 7 bases agree with TRBD1. CDR3 length: 15 residues. CDR1 GTSNPN and CDR2 SVGIG come from the germline V gene (reference sequence). V was pared by 4 bases and J by 3 bases, with 12 bases of the junction left unmatched.

The V and J genes are TRBV2 and TRBJ1-1; TRBD1 matches at 8 bases. The CDR3 covers 15 residues. J was trimmed by 5 bases and V by 4 bases; bases with no gene match: 9. Germline V gives CDR1 SNHLY, CDR2 FYNNEI. In DNA, the CDR3 is TGTGCCAGCAGTGGCAGGACAGGGTTTGAGACTGAAGCTTTCTTT. This sequence encodes CASSGRTGFETEAFF.

The genes are TRBV25-1 and TRBJ1-4; D is uncertain. The CDR3 totals 12 residues. Trimming cost V 4 bases and J 6 bases, with 6 bases left between them. Per germline, CDR1 MGHDK and CDR2 SYGVNS. This CDR3 is CASSARDEKLFF. The CDR3 nucleotides read TGTGCCAGCAGTGCGAGGGATGAAAAACTGTTTTTT.

V gene TRBV30 combines with J gene TRBJ1-6; D is possibly TRBD1 (5 bases). This CDR3 spans 13 amino acids. Germline CDR1 is GTSNPN and CDR2 is SVGIG (reference sequence). Trimming removed 2 bases at V and 9 bases at J, with 11 bases between. The CDR3 here is CAWSKGQVSPLHF. CDR3 nucleotide sequence: TGTGCCTGGAGTAAGGGGCAGGTTTCACCCCTCCACTTT. The whole variable domain, remainder taken from reference TRBV30 and TRBJ1-6, is SQTIHQWPATLVQPVGSPLSLECTVEGTSNPNLYWYRQAAGRGLQLLFYSVGIGQISSEVPQNLSASRPQDRQFILSSKKLLLSDSGFYLCAWSKGQVSPLHFGNGTRLTVT.